Listed here are 27 T cell receptor beta chains from one sample, sequenced in a study of blood T cell repertoires in COVID-19. The assay was immunoSEQ multiplex PCR, and TCRdb's table has in-frame clones only and misses some. This table holds about 150,000 clones, around 82% found once. Sequenced input: peripheral blood. The receptors stem from a woman between 50 and 59 years old with acute or convalescent COVID-19.

The chain is built from TRBV27 and TRBJ2-7; D perhaps matches TRBD1 (6 bases). The germline gives CDR1 MNHEY, CDR2 SMNVEV (reference sequence). The CDR3 runs to 15 residues. V shed 3 bases and J shed 6 bases, with 18 bases lying between them. In nucleotides, the CDR3 is TGTGCCAGCAGTTTGGCAGGGCAATTAGGGGGCGAGCAGTACTTC. Its translation: CASSLAGQLGGEQYF.

V gene TRBV6-5 combines with J gene TRBJ1-1; the match to TRBD1 covers 7 bases. The V segment lost 3 bases and the J segment 4 bases; nucleotides outside the gene matches: 5. This CDR3 has 14 amino acids. CDR1 and CDR2 from the germline V gene are MNHEY and SVGAGI. CDR3 in amino acids: CASSYRSGGTEAFF. As DNA, the CDR3 is TGTGCCAGCAGTTATCGCTCAGGGGGCACTGAAGCTTTCTTT.

As to this clone: Within the sample, other DNA sequences also encode this same CDR3. This chain joins TRBV20-1 and TRBJ2-5; D is ambiguous. The length of the CDR3 is 11 residues. Germline lookup yields CDR1 DFQATT and CDR2 SNEGSKA (reference sequence). Trimming stripped 0 bases from V and 5 bases from J, with 4 bases between. The CDR3 sequence is CSARDRETQYF. DNA for the CDR3: TGCAGTGCTAGAGATCGTGAGACCCAGTACTTC.

The chain joins TRBV4-2 to TRBJ1-3, with a weak D call TRBD1 (5 bases). This CDR3 has 16 residues. The germline gives CDR1 LGHNA, CDR2 YNFKEQ. V was clipped by 0 bases and J by 7 bases, with 16 bases between them. CDR3 sequence (DNA): TGTGCCAGCAGCCAAGAGGTGGCAGGGCCAGGGAACACCATATATTTT. Protein product: CASSQEVAGPGNTIYF.

In its sample, this clone was seen a few times. The chain carries TRBV5-1 and TRBJ1-1, with a tentative D call TRBD1 (6 bases). V was trimmed by 4 bases and J by 1 base, leaving 8 bases between them. Germline V gene data show CDR1 as SGHRS and CDR2 as YFSETQ. The CDR3 has 13 residues. The CDR3 bases are TGCGCCAGCAGCCAGGACAGGAACACTGAAGCTTTCTTT. Translation gives CASSQDRNTEAFF.

This clone was counted between two and nine times. The gene calls are TRBV3-1 (or the pseudogene TRBV3-2) and TRBJ2-5; perhaps TRBD2 as D (6 bases). The V gene's germline CDR1 is LGHDT and CDR2 YNNKEL (reference sequence). This CDR3 comprises 14 residues. The V and J ends lost 6 bases and 5 bases respectively, with 16 bases between them. The CDR3 here is CASSPTGGLETQYF. In nucleotides, the CDR3 is TGTGCCAGCAGTCCCACAGGAGGGCTTGAGACCCAGTACTTC.

The chain recombines TRBV7-2 with TRBJ2-1; a possible D gene is TRBD1 (6 bases). CDR1 and CDR2 from the germline V gene are SGHTA and FQGNSA. This CDR3 is built from 15 residues. Trimming removed 0 bases from V and 2 bases from J, with 8 bases in between. This CDR3 is CASSLAGAAYNEQFF. CDR3 in DNA: TGTGCCAGCAGCTTAGCGGGGGCCGCCTACAATGAGCAGTTCTTC.

This sequence joins TRBV2 and TRBJ2-1; 10 bases are shared with TRBD1. Germline CDR1 reads SNHLY; CDR2 reads FYNNEI. J was trimmed by 10 bases and V by 1 base; bases with no gene match: 13. The length of the CDR3 is 17 residues. The CDR3 nucleotides are TGTGCCAGCAGTGAAGTGCGTCCGGGACAGGGGACCCAAGAGCAGTTCTTC. This sequence encodes CASSEVRPGQGTQEQFF.

This chain connects TRBV19 to TRBJ1-5; TRBD1 aligns across 7 bases. The germline V gene encodes CDR1 LNHDA and CDR2 SQIVND (reference sequence). The CDR3 is 13 amino acids. The V and J ends lost 6 bases and 4 bases, in that order; junction bases with no gene match: 3. CDR3 DNA sequence: TGTGCCAGTAGCCGGGACAGAAATCAGCCCCAGCATTTT. Its translation is CASSRDRNQPQHF. Drawing the rest from reference TRBV19 and TRBJ1-5, the complete variable domain is DGGITQSPKYLFRKEGQNVTLSCEQNLNHDAMYWYRQDPGQGLRLIYYSQIVNDFQKGDIAEGYSVSREKKESFPLTVTSAQKNPTAFYLCASSRDRNQPQHFGDGTRLSIL.

In this sample, this clone turned up once. The chain links TRBV2 to TRBJ2-3, with 9 bases lining up with TRBD1. The trim removed 3 bases at V and 6 bases at J, leaving 10 bases unmatched. Germline CDR1 and CDR2: SNHLY and FYNNEI. The CDR3 is made up of 16 amino acids. The CDR3 coding sequence is TGTGCCAGCAGTGACTTCGGGACAGGGCACGGGGATACGCAGTATTTT. Its translation: CASSDFGTGHGDTQYF.

The V call is TRBV2, the J call TRBJ2-1, with TRBD1 identical over 8 bases. Germline V gene sequence: CDR1 SNHLY, CDR2 FYNNEI. This CDR3 is 15 amino acids long. The V and J ends lost 1 base and 3 bases, in that order; junction bases with no gene match: 2. Here the CDR3 DNA reads TGTGCCAGCAGTGAAGTCAGGGGGCTCTACAATGAGCAGTTCTTC. Encoded protein: CASSEVRGLYNEQFF.

V usage is TRBV6-4 and J usage is TRBJ2-2; 7 positions agree with TRBD2. This CDR3 has 15 amino acids. Germline CDR1 reads MRHNA; CDR2 reads SNTAGT. Unmatched junction bases numbered 7, after V lost 5 bases and J lost 4 bases. The CDR3 is CASSPGEGLTGELFF. The CDR3 DNA is TGTGCCAGCAGTCCCGGGGAGGGGCTCACCGGGGAGCTGTTTTTT.

The V gene is TRBV7-9, the J gene TRBJ1-5, with D uncertain. V lost 7 bases, J lost 6 bases, and 13 bases lay in between. The CDR3 consists of 13 residues. The germline gives CDR1 SEHNR, CDR2 FQNEAQ (reference sequence). This chain's CDR3 is CASTIGLSQPQHF. The CDR3 DNA sequence: TGTGCCAGCACCATCGGGTTAAGTCAGCCCCAGCATTTT.

V gene TRBV5-1 combines with J gene TRBJ1-5; 7 bases are shared with TRBD1. Trimming removed 4 bases from V and 5 bases from J; junction bases left unmatched: 9. The germline gives CDR1 SGHRS, CDR2 YFSETQ. This CDR3 region has 15 residues. DNA for the CDR3: TGCGCCAGCAGCCCAGGGGGGTACAGCCATCAGCCCCAGCATTTT. Its protein product is CASSPGGYSHQPQHF.

V gene TRBV4-2 combines with J gene TRBJ1-1; D is possibly TRBD1 (6 bases). The CDR3 is made up of 15 amino acids. V lost 4 bases to trimming and J lost 2 bases, with 14 bases between them. Germline CDR1 reads LGHNA; CDR2 reads YNFKEQ. In DNA form, the CDR3 reads TGTGCCAGCAGCCCTAGACGGACAGACAACACTGAAGCTTTCTTT. Translating it yields CASSPRRTDNTEAFF.

This clone was detected only once. This chain joins TRBV4-3 and TRBJ1-2; TRBD1 aligns across 7 bases. The CDR3 extends over 14 amino acids. The V and J ends lost 4 bases and 7 bases, in that order; junction bases with no gene match: 9. Looked up from germline, CDR1 is LGHNA and CDR2 is YSLEER. DNA for the CDR3: TGCGCCAGCAGCCGCATAGGGGGCGAGTCTGGCTACACCTTC. Its translation: CASSRIGGESGYTF.

The chain combines TRBV9 with TRBJ1-5, with 10 bases lining up with TRBD1. J was trimmed by 6 bases and V by 7 bases; bases with no gene match: 7. This CDR3 is built from 14 residues. Germline CDR1 is SGDLS and CDR2 is YYNGEE. CDR3 coding DNA: TGTGCCAGCGGGGGACAGGGGTTGGGTCAGCCCCAGCATTTT. Amino acid sequence: CASGGQGLGQPQHF.

The chain uses TRBV21-1 and TRBJ2-1; the D call TRBD1 from the table was never checked on the DNA. TRBV21-1 is flagged as a pseudogene. The CDR3 loop spans 13 amino acids. CDR3 sequence reads: CANNLQGQREQFF. The CDR3 nucleotides are TGTGCCAACAACCTACAGGGCCAGCGTGAGCAGTTCTTC.

DNA for the CDR3: TGTGCCAGCAGTTCTGAACTGAACTACACCTTC. As protein: CASSSELNYTF. This sequence joins TRBV27 and TRBJ1-2; D uncertain. Trimming cost V 4 bases and J 10 bases, with 10 bases left between them. CDR1 and CDR2 from the germline V gene are MNHEY and SMNVEV (reference sequence). The CDR3 spans 11 residues.

The rearrangement uses TRBV30 and TRBJ1-1, with 7 bases fitting TRBD1. The V segment lost 3 bases and the J segment 11 bases; nucleotides outside the gene matches: 12. Per germline, CDR1 GTSNPN and CDR2 SVGIG (reference sequence). The CDR3 covers 13 residues. CDR3 sequence (DNA): TGTGCCTGGAGCCGGAGACAGGGAACTGGGGCTTTCTTT. The encoded protein is CAWSRRQGTGAFF. The entire variable domain, with the rest obtained from reference TRBV30 and TRBJ1-1, is as follows: SQTIHQWPATLVQPVGSPLSLECTVEGTSNPNLYWYRQAAGRGLQLLFYSVGIGQISSEVPQNLSASRPQDRQFILSSKKLLLSDSGFYLCAWSRRQGTGAFFGQGTRLTVV.

The J gene is TRBJ1-2, the V gene TRBV12-3 or TRBV12-4, with 7 bases matching TRBD1. Trimming at V came to 6 bases and at J to 8 bases, leaving 9 bases not matched to a gene. The CDR3 has 13 residues. CDR3 coding DNA: TGTGCCAGCAGCCAACTACAGGGGTCGGGCTACACCTTC. Its translation: CASSQLQGSGYTF.

V is TRBV2 and J is TRBJ1-2, with TRBD1 as a possible D gene (6 bases). This CDR3 has 15 amino acids. Trimming cost V 4 bases and J 6 bases, with 18 bases left between them. CDR1 and CDR2 from the germline V gene are SNHLY and FYNNEI. The DNA for the CDR3 is TGTGCCAGCAGTGGGACAGCCGCCCAAGGAAATGGCTACACCTTC. Encoded protein: CASSGTAAQGNGYTF.

The J gene is TRBJ1-4, the V gene TRBV3-1 (or the pseudogene TRBV3-2); D remains unclear. The CDR3 totals 15 residues. V shed 0 bases and J shed 7 bases, with 12 bases lying between them. Germline loops: CDR1 LGHDT, CDR2 YNNKEL (reference sequence). The CDR3 loop reads CASSQDGRVGEKLFF. The CDR3 DNA reads as TGTGCCAGCAGCCAAGATGGGAGGGTTGGTGAAAAACTGTTTTTT.

The chain joins TRBV5-1 to TRBJ2-5, with D possibly being TRBD1 (5 bases). Trimming shortened V by 6 bases and J by 3 bases, and 15 bases separated the two germline ends. Looked up from germline, CDR1 is SGHRS and CDR2 is YFSETQ. CDR3 length equals 14 residues. The CDR3 DNA sequence: TGCGCCAGCAAGCTTCAGGGAAATGAAGAGACCCAGTACTTC. Amino acid sequence: CASKLQGNEETQYF.

The chain is built from TRBV6-5 and TRBJ1-2, with no clear D. The CDR3 loop spans 12 amino acids. Germline-derived CDR1 and CDR2 are MNHEY and SVGAGI. V lost 8 bases to trimming and J lost 1 base, with 8 bases between them. CDR3 protein: CASSRSNYGYTF. The CDR3 nucleotides are TGTGCCAGCTCGCGTAGTAACTATGGCTACACCTTC.

V is TRBV7-9 and J is TRBJ1-2; D is perhaps TRBD1 (6 bases). V was trimmed by 2 bases and J by 7 bases, leaving 8 bases between them. The germline V gene has CDR1 SEHNR and CDR2 FQNEAQ (reference sequence). This CDR3 contains 12 residues. CDR3 bases: TGTGCCAGCAGCTTAACAGGGTTTGGCTACACCTTC. Protein sequence: CASSLTGFGYTF.

The chain is built from TRBV18 and TRBJ1-2; D might be TRBD1 (6 bases). This CDR3 region has 14 residues. Germline CDR1 reads KGHSH; CDR2 reads LQKENI. V was pared by 3 bases and J by 1 base, with 9 bases between. The CDR3 DNA sequence: TGTGCCAGCTCACCTGGACAGCTTAACTATGGCTACACCTTC. This codes for CASSPGQLNYGYTF. The variable domain in full, with the rest retrieved from reference TRBV18 and TRBJ1-2, is NAGVMQNPRHLVRRRGQEARLRCSPMKGHSHVYWYRQLPEEGLKFMVYLQKENIIDESGMPKERFSAEFPKEGPSILRIQQVVRGDSAAYFCASSPGQLNYGYTFGSGTRLTVV.